The clone carrying this TCR beta chain was counted only a few times. This CDR3 spans 14 amino acids. Looked up from germline, CDR1 is SGHRS and CDR2 is YFSETQ. The ends were cut back, 2 bases at V and 5 bases at J, with 10 bases in the middle. The entry originates in a study of T cells in Graves' hyperthyroidism and ophthalmopathy. Using RNA transcripts as the source, TCR beta CDR3 regions were amplified. The HTBI primer set was used in a first-round RT-PCR of the TCR CDR3. TCRdb reprocessed the multiplex PCR reads with MiXCR, giving one entry per CDR3 protein. The data contain fewer than 450,000 distinct CDR3 sequences, about 16% of them singletons.

This receptor was taken from a woman aged 55-69 years with Graves' ophthalmopathy. Sequenced input: blood. J is TRBJ2-2 and V is TRBV5-1; D gene ambiguous. CDR3 in amino acids: CASSFEAATGELFF. The CDR3 DNA reads TGCGCCAGCAGCTTTGAGGCAGCTACCGGGGAGCTGTTTTTT.